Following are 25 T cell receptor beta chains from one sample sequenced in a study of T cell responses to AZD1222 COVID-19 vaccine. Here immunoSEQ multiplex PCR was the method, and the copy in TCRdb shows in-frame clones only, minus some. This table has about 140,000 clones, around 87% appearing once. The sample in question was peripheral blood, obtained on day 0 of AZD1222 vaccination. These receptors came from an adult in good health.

This CDR3 reads CASSSRGSSVGTDTQYF. The CDR3 region has the DNA TGTGCCAGCAGCTCGCGAGGCAGCAGTGTAGGCACAGATACGCAGTATTTT. The chain recombines TRBV11-2 with TRBJ2-3; D remains ambiguous. The CDR3 sequence is 17 residues long. The germline V gene has CDR1 SGHAT and CDR2 FQNNGV. V gave up 4 bases and J gave up 1 base, with 18 bases separating them.

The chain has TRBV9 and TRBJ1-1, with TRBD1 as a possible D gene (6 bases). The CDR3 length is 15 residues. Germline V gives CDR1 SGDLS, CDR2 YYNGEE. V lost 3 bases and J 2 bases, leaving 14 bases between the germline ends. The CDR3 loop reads CASSARGARNTEAFF. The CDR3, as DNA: TGTGCCAGCAGCGCCCGGGGGGCACGAAACACTGAAGCTTTCTTT.

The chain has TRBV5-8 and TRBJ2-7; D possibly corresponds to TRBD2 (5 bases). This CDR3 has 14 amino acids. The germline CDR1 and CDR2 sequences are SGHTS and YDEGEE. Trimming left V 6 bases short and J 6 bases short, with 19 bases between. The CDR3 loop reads CASTPEYRRGEQYF. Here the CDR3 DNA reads TGTGCCAGCACTCCAGAGTATCGCCGGGGCGAGCAGTACTTC. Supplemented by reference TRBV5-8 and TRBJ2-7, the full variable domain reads EAGVTQSPTHLIKTRGQQATLRCSPISGHTSVYWYQQALGLGLQFLLWYDEGEERNRGNFPPRFSGRQFPNYSSELNVNALELEDSALYLCASTPEYRRGEQYFGPGTRLTVT.

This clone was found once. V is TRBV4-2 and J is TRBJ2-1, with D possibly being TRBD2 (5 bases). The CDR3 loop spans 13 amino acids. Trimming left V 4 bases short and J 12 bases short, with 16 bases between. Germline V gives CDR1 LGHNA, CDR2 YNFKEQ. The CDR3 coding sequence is TGTGCCAGCAGCCCCCCCGGGGTGATCGGGCAGTTCTTC. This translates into CASSPPGVIGQFF.

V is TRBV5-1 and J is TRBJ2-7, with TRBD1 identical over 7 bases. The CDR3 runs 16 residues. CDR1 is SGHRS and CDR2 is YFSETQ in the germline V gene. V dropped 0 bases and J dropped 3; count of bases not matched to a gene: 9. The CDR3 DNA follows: TGCGCCAGCAGCTTGGACCGTCAGGGACAGAGCTACGAGCAGTACTTC. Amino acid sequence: CASSLDRQGQSYEQYF.

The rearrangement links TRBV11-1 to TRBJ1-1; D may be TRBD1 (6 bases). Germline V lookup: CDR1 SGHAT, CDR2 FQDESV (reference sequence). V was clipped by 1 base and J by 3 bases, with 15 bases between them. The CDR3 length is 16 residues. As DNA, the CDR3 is TGTGCCAGCAGCTTAGGAGGCGTGTCAGGGGACACTGAAGCTTTCTTT. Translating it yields CASSLGGVSGDTEAFF.

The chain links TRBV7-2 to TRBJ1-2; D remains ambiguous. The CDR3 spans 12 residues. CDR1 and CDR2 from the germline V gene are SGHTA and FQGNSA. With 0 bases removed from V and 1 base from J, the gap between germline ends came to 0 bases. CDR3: CASSLANYGYTF. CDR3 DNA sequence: TGTGCCAGCAGCTTAGCTAACTATGGCTACACCTTC.

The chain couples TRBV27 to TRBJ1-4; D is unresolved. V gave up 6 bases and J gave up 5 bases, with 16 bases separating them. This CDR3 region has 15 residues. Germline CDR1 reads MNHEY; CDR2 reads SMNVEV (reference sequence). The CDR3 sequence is CASRLRWTTNEKLFF. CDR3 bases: TGTGCCAGCAGGCTTCGATGGACCACCAATGAAAAACTGTTTTTT.

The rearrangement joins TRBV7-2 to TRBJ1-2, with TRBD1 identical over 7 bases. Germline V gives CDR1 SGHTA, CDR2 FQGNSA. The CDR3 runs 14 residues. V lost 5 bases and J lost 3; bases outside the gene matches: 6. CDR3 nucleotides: TGTGCCAGCAGCGGGCGAGGACAGGACTATGGCTACACCTTC. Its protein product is CASSGRGQDYGYTF. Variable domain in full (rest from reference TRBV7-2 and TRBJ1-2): GAGVSQSPSNKVTEKGKDVELRCDPISGHTALYWYRQSLGQGLEFLIYFQGNSAPDKSGLPSDRFSAERTGGSVSTLTIQRTQQEDSAVYLCASSGRGQDYGYTFGSGTRLTVV.

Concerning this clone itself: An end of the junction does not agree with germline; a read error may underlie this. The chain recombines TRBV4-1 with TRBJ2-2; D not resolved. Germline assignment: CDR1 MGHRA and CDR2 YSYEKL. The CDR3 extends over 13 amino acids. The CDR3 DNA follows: TGCGCCAGCAGCCCTCCGAATACCGGGGAGCTGTTTTTT. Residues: CASSPPNTGELFF.

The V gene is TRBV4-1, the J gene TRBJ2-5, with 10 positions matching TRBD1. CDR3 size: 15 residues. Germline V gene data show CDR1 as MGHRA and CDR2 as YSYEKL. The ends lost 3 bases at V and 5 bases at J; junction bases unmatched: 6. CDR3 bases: TGCGCCAGCAGCCACCCGGGACAGGGGTGGGAGACCCAGTACTTC. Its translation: CASSHPGQGWETQYF.

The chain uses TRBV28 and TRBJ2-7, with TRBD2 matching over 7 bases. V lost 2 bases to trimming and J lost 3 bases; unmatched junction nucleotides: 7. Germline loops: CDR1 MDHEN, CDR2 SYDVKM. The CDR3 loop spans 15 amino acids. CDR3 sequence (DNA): TGTGCCAGCAGTTTAATTCTGGGGGGGGACTACGAGCAGTACTTC. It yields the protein CASSLILGGDYEQYF.

This chain's CDR3 is CASSPTRGPDTEAFF. The CDR3 coding sequence is TGTGCCAGCAGCCCAACACGGGGGCCGGACACTGAAGCTTTCTTT. The V and J genes are TRBV7-6 and TRBJ1-1; D is possibly TRBD1 (6 bases). Deletions cut 5 bases from V and 3 bases from J, with 16 bases between. Germline V gene data show CDR1 as SGHVS and CDR2 as FNYEAQ. The CDR3 has 15 amino acids.

CDR3 sequence (DNA): TGTGCCTGGAGTGTACGTGAAAGGGGCATATATGGCTACACCTTC. As protein: CAWSVRERGIYGYTF. The rearrangement links TRBV30 to TRBJ1-2; a weak D match, TRBD1 (5 bases). Trimming pared 0 bases from V and 5 bases from J, leaving 16 bases between. The germline CDR1 and CDR2 sequences are GTSNPN and SVGIG (reference sequence). CDR3 length: 15 amino acids.

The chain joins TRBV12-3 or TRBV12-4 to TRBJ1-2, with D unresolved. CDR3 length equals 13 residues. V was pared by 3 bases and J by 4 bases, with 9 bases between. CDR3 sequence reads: CASSFKGGYGYTF. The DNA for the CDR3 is TGTGCCAGCAGTTTCAAGGGTGGCTATGGCTACACCTTC.

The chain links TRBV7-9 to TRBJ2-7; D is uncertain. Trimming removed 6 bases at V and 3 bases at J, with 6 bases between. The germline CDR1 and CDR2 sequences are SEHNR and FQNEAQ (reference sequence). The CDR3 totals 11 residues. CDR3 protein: CASSQVYEQYF. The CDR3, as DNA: TGTGCCAGCAGTCAGGTCTACGAGCAGTACTTC.

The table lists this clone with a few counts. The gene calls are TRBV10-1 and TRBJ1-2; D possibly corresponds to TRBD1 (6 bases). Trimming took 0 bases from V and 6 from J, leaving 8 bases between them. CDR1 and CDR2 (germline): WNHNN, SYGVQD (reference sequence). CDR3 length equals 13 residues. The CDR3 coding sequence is TGCGCCAGCAGTGAGTCGAGGGGGGATGGCTACACCTTC. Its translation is CASSESRGDGYTF.

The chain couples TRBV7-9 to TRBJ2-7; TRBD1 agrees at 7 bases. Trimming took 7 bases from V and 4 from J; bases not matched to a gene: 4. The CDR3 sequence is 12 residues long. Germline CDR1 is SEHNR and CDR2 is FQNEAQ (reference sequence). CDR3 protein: CASNRDRYEQYF. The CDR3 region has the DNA TGTGCCAGCAATCGGGACAGATACGAGCAGTACTTC.

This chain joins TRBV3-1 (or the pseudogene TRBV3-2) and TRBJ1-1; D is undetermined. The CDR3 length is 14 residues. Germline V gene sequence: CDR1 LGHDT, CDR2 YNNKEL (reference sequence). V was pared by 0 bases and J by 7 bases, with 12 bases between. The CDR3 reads CASSQDFRTDEAFF. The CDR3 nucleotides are TGTGCCAGCAGCCAAGACTTCAGGACGGATGAAGCTTTCTTT.

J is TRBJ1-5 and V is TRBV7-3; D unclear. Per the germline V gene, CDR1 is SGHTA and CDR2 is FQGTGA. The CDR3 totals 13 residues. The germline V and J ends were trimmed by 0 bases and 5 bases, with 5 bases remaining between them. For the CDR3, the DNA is TGTGCCAGCAGCTTAACCACCCATCAGCCCCAGCATTTT. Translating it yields CASSLTTHQPQHF.

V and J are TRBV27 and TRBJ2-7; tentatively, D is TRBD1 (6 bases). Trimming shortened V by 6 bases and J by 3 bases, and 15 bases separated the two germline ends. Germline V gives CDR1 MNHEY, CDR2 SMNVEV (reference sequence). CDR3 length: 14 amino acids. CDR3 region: CASRGARPHYEQYF. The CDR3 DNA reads TGTGCCAGCAGGGGGGCCCGCCCTCACTACGAGCAGTACTTC.

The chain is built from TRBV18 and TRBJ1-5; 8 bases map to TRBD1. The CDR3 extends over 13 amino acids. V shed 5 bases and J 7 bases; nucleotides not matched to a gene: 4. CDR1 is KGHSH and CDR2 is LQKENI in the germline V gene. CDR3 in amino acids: CASSSDRDQPQHF. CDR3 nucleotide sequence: TGTGCCAGCTCATCGGACAGGGACCAGCCCCAGCATTTT.

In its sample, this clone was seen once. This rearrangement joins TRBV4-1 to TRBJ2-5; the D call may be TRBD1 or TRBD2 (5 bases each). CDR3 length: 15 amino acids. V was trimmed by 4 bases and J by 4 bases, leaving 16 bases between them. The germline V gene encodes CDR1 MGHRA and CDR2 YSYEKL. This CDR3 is CASSLRGRGGETQYF. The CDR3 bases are TGCGCCAGCAGCCTGAGGGGTCGGGGTGGAGAGACCCAGTACTTC.

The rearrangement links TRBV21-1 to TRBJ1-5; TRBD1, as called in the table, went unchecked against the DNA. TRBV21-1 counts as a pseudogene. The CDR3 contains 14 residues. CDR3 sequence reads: CASSERQGKRPQHF. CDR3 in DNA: TGTGCCAGCAGCGAGCGACAGGGAAAACGACCCCAGCATTTT.

DNA of the CDR3: TGCGCCAGCAGACGGGGGACACAGGGCCAGAATTCACCCCTCCACTTT. Protein product: CASRRGTQGQNSPLHF. The V gene is TRBV5-1, the J gene TRBJ1-6, with D perhaps TRBD1 (6 bases). CDR1 is SGHRS and CDR2 is YFSETQ in the germline V gene. The ends were cut back, 5 bases at V and 7 bases at J, with 19 bases in the middle. The CDR3 sequence is 16 residues long.